This T cell receptor beta chain was found in a study of shared clonotypes between healthy human individuals. General study findings and limits: Blood alone was sampled, and tissue repertoires likely differ.

Note on this clone: Its antigen is unidentified.

Clones were read by immunoSEQ multiplex PCR, and TCRdb kept only the in-frame ones, dropping some. The repertoire includes about 1.5 million clones, nearly 99% of them detected once, and approximately 0.44% sits in the top ten. Germline loops: CDR1 SEHNR, CDR2 FQNEAQ (reference sequence). The V end was cut by 5 bases, the J end by 4 bases, with 15 bases between. The CDR3 is made up of 15 amino acids. The authors divided CD4+ cells into CD45RA+ naive and CD45RA-negative memory subsets. The sample consisted of naive CD4+ T cells sorted from blood. Specified subset: CD45RA+ positively selected. The chain links TRBV7-9 to TRBJ1-3; no reliable D call. This TCR was sampled from a man younger than 40 in good health. The CDR3 bases are TGTGCCAGCAGCACCCGGGCCCCCACGGGAAACACCATATATTTT. This sequence encodes CASSTRAPTGNTIYF.